The 3 T cell receptor beta chains reported below all come from one sample, sequenced in a study of early T cells in non-severe SARS-CoV-2 infection. TCRdb reprocessed the 5' RACE reads with MiXCR, giving one entry per CDR3 protein. The table shows fewer than 35,000 distinct CDR3 sequences, with approximately 5.2% occurring only once. Material for sequencing was whole blood. Receptor source: an adult who was a healthcare worker with PCR-confirmed SARS-CoV-2 infection or an uninfected control (not recorded which).

This clonotype was detected a few times. J is TRBJ2-2 and V is TRBV30; tentatively, D is TRBD2 (6 bases). The length of the CDR3 is 16 residues. In germline, CDR1 is GTSNPN, CDR2 SVGIG (reference sequence). Trimming cost V 0 bases and J 5 bases, with 16 bases left between them. The CDR3 is CAWSVEGGYVTGELFF. In DNA form, the CDR3 reads TGTGCCTGGAGTGTTGAGGGAGGCTATGTTACCGGGGAGCTGTTTTTT.

This clonotype was seen more than once but under ten times. The CDR3 DNA reads as TGTGCCAGCAGCCAATCGAGCCTAGCGGGAAGCGAGCAGTACGTC. It codes for CASSQSSLAGSEQYV. The chain employs TRBV16 and TRBJ2-7, with 9 bases fitting TRBD2. The CDR3 extends over 15 amino acids. Germline-derived CDR1 and CDR2 are KGHSY and FQNENV. The ends lost 0 bases at V and 6 bases at J; junction bases unmatched: 6.

In its sample, this clonotype was seen many times. The chain carries TRBV12-3 or TRBV12-4 and TRBJ1-2, with TRBD1 matching 9 bases. The CDR3 consists of 14 residues. V dropped 6 bases and J dropped 7; count of bases not matched to a gene: 9. Here the CDR3 reads CASSPSGTGFGYTF. CDR3 sequence (DNA): TGTGCCAGCAGCCCGTCCGGGACAGGGTTTGGCTACACCTTC.